These 5 T cell receptor beta chains share one sample of origin, sequenced in a study of T cells in Graves' hyperthyroidism and ophthalmopathy. What was amplified from RNA transcripts were TCR beta CDR3 regions. With the HTBI primer set, the TCR CDR3 went through a first round of RT-PCR. TCRdb processed the multiplex PCR reads anew with MiXCR; each CDR3 protein has one entry. This sample has over 250,000 distinct CDR3 sequences, with roughly an eighth found just once. Sequences were obtained from blood. The origin of the receptors is a woman aged 40 to 49 with Graves' ophthalmopathy.

This chain connects TRBV7-9 to TRBJ2-5; 8 bases line up with TRBD2. This CDR3 has 15 residues. Germline assignment: CDR1 SEHNR and CDR2 FQNEAQ (reference sequence). V gave up 4 bases and J gave up 5 bases; unmatched junction bases: 9. The DNA of the CDR3 is TGTGCCAGCAGCTACGGTGGGGCTAGCGGGGAGACCCAGTACTTC. This gives the protein CASSYGGASGETQYF.

The chain has TRBV3-1 and TRBJ2-7; no clear D. This CDR3 region has 16 residues. Between the trimmed V and J ends, which lost 0 bases and 2 bases, there was a span of 14 bases. The germline V gene encodes CDR1 LGHDT and CDR2 YNNKEL (reference sequence). CDR3 nucleotides: TGTGCCAGCAGCCAAGATGGGCTACACAACACCTACGAGCAGTACTTC. The encoded protein is CASSQDGLHNTYEQYF.

This rearrangement joins TRBV6-1 to TRBJ1-4; D might be TRBD1 (6 bases). In germline, CDR1 is MNHNS, CDR2 SASEGT. Trimming cost V 3 bases and J 3 bases, with 17 bases left between them. This CDR3 contains 17 residues. CDR3 amino acids: CASSEFPGARPNEKLFF. The CDR3 DNA sequence: TGTGCCAGCAGTGAGTTTCCGGGGGCGCGTCCTAATGAAAAACTGTTTTTT.

J is TRBJ2-2 and V is TRBV7-8, with unresolved D. V was trimmed by 2 bases and J by 6 bases, leaving 16 bases between them. Germline V gene data show CDR1 as SGHVS and CDR2 as FQNEAQ. The CDR3 contains 16 residues. The CDR3 protein is CASSLFFSFPAGELFF. The CDR3 DNA reads TGTGCCAGCAGCTTATTTTTCTCCTTTCCGGCCGGGGAGCTGTTTTTT.

The chain employs TRBV9 and TRBJ2-1, with 11 bases matching TRBD2. The germline V gene encodes CDR1 SGDLS and CDR2 YYNGEE. The ends lost 2 bases at V and 6 bases at J; junction bases unmatched: 10. The CDR3 totals 17 residues. The CDR3 loop reads CASSVLSGGAVPNEQFF. DNA for the CDR3: TGTGCCAGCAGCGTCCTTAGCGGGGGGGCCGTTCCCAATGAGCAGTTCTTC.